This T cell receptor beta chain was retrieved from a study of early T cells in non-severe SARS-CoV-2 infection. Study-wide context: Sequencing used unsorted whole-blood bulk RNA, so chains lack pairing.

Attached unique molecular identifiers marked individual cDNA molecules. TCRdb itself ran the 5' RACE reads through MiXCR, one entry per CDR3 protein. The data contain 65,000 to 75,000 distinct CDR3 sequences, approximately 10% of them seen just once; the ten biggest clones take up around 4%. General study findings and limits: Private and CD4 specificities were missed by VDJdb matching, skewed to anti-spike CD8.

This clonotype was recorded many times. Antigen unknown. CDR3 length: 15 residues. Germline loops: CDR1 LNHNV, CDR2 YYDKDF (reference sequence). V was trimmed by 2 bases and J by 5 bases, leaving 16 bases between them. Source material: whole blood. The sequence was obtained from an adult who was a healthcare worker with PCR-confirmed SARS-CoV-2 infection or an uninfected control (not recorded which). The V call is TRBV15, the J call TRBJ2-7; either TRBD1 or TRBD2 may supply D (6 bases each). The CDR3 coding sequence is TGTGCCACCAGCAGACACTTAGGGGGGACCGACGAGCAGTACTTC. Amino acids: CATSRHLGGTDEQYF.